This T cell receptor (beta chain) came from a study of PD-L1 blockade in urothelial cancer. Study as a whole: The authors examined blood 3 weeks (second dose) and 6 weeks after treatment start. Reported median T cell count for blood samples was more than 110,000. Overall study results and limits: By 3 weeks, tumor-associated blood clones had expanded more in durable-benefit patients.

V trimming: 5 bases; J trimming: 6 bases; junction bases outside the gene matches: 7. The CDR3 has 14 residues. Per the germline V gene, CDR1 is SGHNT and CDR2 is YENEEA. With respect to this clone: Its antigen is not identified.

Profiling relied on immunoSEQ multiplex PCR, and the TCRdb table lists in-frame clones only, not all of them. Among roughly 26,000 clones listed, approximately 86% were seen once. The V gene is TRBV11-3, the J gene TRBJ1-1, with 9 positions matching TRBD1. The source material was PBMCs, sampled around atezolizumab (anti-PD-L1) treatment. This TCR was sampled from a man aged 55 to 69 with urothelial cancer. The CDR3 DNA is TGTGCCAGCAGCGCCGGACAGGGGTGGGCTGAAGCTTTCTTT. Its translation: CASSAGQGWAEAFF.